The TCR beta chain under discussion was sequenced for a study of Graves' ophthalmopathy and Graves' hyperthyroidism. The germline CDR1 and CDR2 sequences are SNHLY and FYNNEI. The CDR3 totals 11 residues. V lost 11 bases and J lost 6; bases outside the gene matches: 7. The table lists this clonotype with many counts. As yet, its antigen is unknown. Study-level results: Most thyroid-expanded clonotypes exceeding 0.001 frequency were also found in blood.

TCR beta CDR3 regions were amplified from RNA transcripts. A first-round RT-PCR used HTBI primers, followed by a second-round multiplex PCR. TCRdb recomputed calls from the multiplex PCR reads with MiXCR, one row per CDR3 protein. Here the sample spans around 1,000,000 distinct CDR3 sequences, 35% to 45% being singletons. Diagnosis relied on clinical symptoms, serum thyroxine, TRAb, thyroid ultrasound and orbital computed tomography. The chain employs TRBV2 and TRBJ2-7; 7 nucleotides agree with TRBD2. The sequencing sample was made of peripheral blood or thyroid tissue (not recorded which). The clonotype originates from an adult man with Graves' hyperthyroidism. The CDR3 region is CAGGGLGEQYF. The DNA for the CDR3 is TGTGCCGGGGGAGGGCTAGGCGAGCAGTACTTC.